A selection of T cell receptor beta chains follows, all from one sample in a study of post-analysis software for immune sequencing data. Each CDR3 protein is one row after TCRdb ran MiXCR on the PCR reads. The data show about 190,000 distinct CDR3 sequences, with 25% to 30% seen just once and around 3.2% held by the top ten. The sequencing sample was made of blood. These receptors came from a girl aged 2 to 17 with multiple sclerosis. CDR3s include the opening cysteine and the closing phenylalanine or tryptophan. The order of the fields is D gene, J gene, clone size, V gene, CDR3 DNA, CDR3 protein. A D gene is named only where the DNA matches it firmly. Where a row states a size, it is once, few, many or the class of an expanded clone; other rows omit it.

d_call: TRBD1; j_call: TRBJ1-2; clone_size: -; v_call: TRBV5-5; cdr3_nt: TGTGCCAGCAGCCATGCCGGGACAGGGGGTATCTATGGCTACACCTTC; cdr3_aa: CASSHAGTGGIYGYTF
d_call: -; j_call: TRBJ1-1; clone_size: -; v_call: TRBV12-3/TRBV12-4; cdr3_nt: TGTGCCAGCAGTTTAGGTGGGTACGGGAACACTGAAGCTTTCTTT; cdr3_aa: CASSLGGYGNTEAFF
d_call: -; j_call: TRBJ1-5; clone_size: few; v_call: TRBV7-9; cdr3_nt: TGTGCCAGCAGCTTAGCGGACATTTATCAGCCCCAGCATTTT; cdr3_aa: CASSLADIYQPQHF
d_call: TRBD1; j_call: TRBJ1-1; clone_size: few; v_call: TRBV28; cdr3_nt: TGTGCCAGCAGCGCCCGGACAGGGGGCCACACTGAAGCTTTCTTT; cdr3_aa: CASSARTGGHTEAFF
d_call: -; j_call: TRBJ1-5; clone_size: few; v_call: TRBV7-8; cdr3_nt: TGTGCCAGCAGCTTGGTGGACCTCCCCAATCAGCCCCAGCATTTT; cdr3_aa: CASSLVDLPNQPQHF
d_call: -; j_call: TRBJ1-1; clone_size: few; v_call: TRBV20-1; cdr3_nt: TGCAGTGCTAGAGAGGGGGGAACATCTGGGGAAGCTTTCTTT; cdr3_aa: CSAREGGTSGEAFF
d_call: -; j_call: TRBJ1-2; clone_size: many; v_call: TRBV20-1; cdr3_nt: TGCAGTGCTAGAGTAGCTAACTATGGCTACACCTTC; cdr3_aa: CSARVANYGYTF
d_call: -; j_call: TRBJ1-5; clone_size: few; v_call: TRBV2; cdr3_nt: TGTGCCAGCAGTCTGACGGTTAGCAATCAGCCCCAGCATTTT; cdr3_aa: CASSLTVSNQPQHF
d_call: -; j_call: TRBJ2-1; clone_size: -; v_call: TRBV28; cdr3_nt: TGTGCCAGCAGTTTTCTTCAGGGGCTGGGGGACAATGAGCAGTTCTTC; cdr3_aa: CASSFLQGLGDNEQFF
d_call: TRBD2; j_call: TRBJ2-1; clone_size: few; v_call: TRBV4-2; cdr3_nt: TGTGCCAGCAGCCAAGATGGGCTAGCGGGAGGGTCCTCCTACAATGGGCAGTTCTTC; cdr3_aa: CASSQDGLAGGSSYNGQFF
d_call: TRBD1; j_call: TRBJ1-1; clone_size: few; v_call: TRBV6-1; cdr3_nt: TGTGCCACCCGGACAGGACTGAACACTGAAGCTTTCTTT; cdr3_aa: CATRTGLNTEAFF
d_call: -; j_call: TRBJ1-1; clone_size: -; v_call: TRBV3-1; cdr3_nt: TGTGCCAGCAGCCAAGAAGACAGGCCGCGGAAAGCTTTCTTT; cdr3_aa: CASSQEDRPRKAFF
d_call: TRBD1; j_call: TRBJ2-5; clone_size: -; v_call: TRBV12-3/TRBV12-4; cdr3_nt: TGTGCCAGCAGCTGCGACAGGGGTGAGACCCAGTACTTC; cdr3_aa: CASSCDRGETQYF
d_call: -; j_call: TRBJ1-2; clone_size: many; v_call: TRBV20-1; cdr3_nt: TGCAGTGCCCCACCCAGCCGTCTATGGTATGGCTACACCTTC; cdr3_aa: CSAPPSRLWYGYTF
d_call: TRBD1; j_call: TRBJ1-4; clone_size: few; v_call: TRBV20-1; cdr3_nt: TGCAGTGCTGGGACAGGACCTAATGAAAAACTGTTTTTT; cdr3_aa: CSAGTGPNEKLFF
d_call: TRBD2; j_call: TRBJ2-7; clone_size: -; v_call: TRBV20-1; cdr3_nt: TGCAGTGCTACTTGCGGGAGGACCTACGAGCAGTACTTC; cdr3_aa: CSATCGRTYEQYF
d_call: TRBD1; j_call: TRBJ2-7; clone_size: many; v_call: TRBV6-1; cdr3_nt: TGTGCCAGCACTAGACAGGGTGGCTCCTACGAGCAGTACTTC; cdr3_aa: CASTRQGGSYEQYF
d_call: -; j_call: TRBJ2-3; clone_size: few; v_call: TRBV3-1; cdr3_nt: TGTGCCAGCAGCCGGAGGCGCGGCCCAGATACGCAGTATTTT; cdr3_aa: CASSRRRGPDTQYF
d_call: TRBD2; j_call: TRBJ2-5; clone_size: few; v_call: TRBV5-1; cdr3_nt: TGCGCCAGCAGCTTTAGCGGGAGGGCCCCAGAGACCCAGTACTTC; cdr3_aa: CASSFSGRAPETQYF
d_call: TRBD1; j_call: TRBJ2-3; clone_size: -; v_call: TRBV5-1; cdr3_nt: TGCGCCAGCAGCACAGGACAGGGCGGCACAGATACGCAGTATTTT; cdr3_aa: CASSTGQGGTDTQYF
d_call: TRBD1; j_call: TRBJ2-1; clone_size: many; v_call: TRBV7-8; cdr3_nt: TGTGCCAGCAGCTTAGGGGGACAGGGGTACAATGAGCAGTTCTTC; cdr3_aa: CASSLGGQGYNEQFF
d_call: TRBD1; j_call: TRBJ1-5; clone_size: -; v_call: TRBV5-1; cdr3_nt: TGCGCCAGCAGCTTTCATTTACAGGGGGCAGGCCCGAATCAGCCCCAGCATTTT; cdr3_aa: CASSFHLQGAGPNQPQHF
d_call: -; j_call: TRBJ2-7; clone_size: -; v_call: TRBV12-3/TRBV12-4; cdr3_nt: TGTGCCAGCAGTTTAGGGGCGGGAACAACCTACGAGCAGTACTTC; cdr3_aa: CASSLGAGTTYEQYF
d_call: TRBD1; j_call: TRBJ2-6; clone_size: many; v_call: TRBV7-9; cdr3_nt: TGTGCCAGCAGCTATGGACAGGGGAGGACTGGGGCCAACGTCCTGACTTTC; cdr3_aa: CASSYGQGRTGANVLTF
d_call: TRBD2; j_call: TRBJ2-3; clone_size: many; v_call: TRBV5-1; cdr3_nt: TGCGCCAGCAGCTTTCTAGCGGGGCCCACAGATACGCAGTATTTT; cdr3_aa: CASSFLAGPTDTQYF
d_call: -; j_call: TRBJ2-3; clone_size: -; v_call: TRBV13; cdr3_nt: TGTGCCAGCAGCGCCACGGGTGCAGATACGCAGTATTTT; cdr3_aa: CASSATGADTQYF
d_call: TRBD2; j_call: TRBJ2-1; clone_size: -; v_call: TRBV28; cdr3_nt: TGTGCCAGCACCCCGGCGGGAGTTTCCTACAATGAGCAGTTCTTC; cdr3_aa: CASTPAGVSYNEQFF